The present entry profiles one T cell receptor beta chain with its context. Germline V gene lookup returns CDR1 SNHLY and CDR2 FYNNEI. J lost 4 bases, V lost 4 bases, and 6 bases had no gene match. This CDR3 has 15 amino acids. The data were taken from a study of blood T cell repertoires in COVID-19. As for the study in general: Acute-phase and convalescent COVID-19 samples originated in the United States, Italy and Spain. T cells, B-cell-depleted T cells, or PBMCs supplied cDNA or gDNA.

As processed by the authors: How many nucleated cells were present was estimated from reference gene primer amplification. TCRdb's table, derived via immunoSEQ multiplex PCR, lists solely in-frame clones and lacks some. V and J calls and clone size are given by that table; D and trimming were obtained from the DNA. The table has 20,000 to 30,000 clones, around nine tenths seen once. The sequence was collected from a man between 65 and 79 years old with acute or convalescent COVID-19. The chain carries TRBV2 and TRBJ1-3; 8 bases line up with TRBD1. Sequenced input: peripheral blood. The CDR3 sequence is CASSVDRGGGNTIYF. The CDR3 DNA sequence: TGTGCCAGCAGTGTTGACAGGGGCGGGGGAAACACCATATATTTT.